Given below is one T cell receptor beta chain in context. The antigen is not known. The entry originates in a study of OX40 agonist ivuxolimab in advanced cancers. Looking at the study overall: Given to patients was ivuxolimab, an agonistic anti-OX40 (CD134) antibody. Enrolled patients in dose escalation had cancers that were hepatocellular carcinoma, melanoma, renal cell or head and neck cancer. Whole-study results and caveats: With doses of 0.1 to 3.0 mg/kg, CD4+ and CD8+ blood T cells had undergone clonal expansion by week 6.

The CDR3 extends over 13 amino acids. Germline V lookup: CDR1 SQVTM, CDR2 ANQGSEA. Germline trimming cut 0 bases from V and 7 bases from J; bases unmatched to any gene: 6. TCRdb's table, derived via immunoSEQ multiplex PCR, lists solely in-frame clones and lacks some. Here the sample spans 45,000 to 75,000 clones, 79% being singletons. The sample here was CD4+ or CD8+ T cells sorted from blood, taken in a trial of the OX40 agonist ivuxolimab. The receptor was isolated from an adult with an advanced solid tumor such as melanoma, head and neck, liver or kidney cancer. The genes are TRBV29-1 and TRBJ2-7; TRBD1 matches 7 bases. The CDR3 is CSVEDQTGNEQYF. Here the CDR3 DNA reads TGCAGCGTTGAAGACCAGACAGGGAATGAGCAGTACTTC.